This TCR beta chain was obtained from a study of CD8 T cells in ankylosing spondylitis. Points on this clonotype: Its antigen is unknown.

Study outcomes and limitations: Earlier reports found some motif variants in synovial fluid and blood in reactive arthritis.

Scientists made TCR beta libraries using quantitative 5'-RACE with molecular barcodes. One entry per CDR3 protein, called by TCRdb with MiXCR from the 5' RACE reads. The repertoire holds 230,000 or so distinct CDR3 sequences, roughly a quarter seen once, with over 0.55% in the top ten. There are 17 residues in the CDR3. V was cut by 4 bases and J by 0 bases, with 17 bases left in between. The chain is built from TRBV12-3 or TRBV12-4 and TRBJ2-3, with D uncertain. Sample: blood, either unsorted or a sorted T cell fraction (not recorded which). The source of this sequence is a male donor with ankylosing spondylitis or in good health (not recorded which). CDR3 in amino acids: CASSSATGPGSTDTQYF. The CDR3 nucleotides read TGTGCCAGCAGTTCGGCCACCGGGCCGGGCAGCACAGATACGCAGTATTTT.